Described below is a single T cell receptor (beta chain) sequence and its context. The antigen is not known. TCR sequencing used cDNA made by reverse transcription of extracted RNA. The table came from immunoSEQ multiplex PCR; TCRdb's copy has only in-frame clones and leaves some out. The data contain nearly 200,000 clones, roughly 50% of them singletons. This entry comes from a study of CD8+ T cells in alopecia areata. Study-wide context: At a dose of 5 to 10 mg twice daily, oral tofacitinib was given to treated patients. Regarding the study as a whole: Against the mouse data, patients shared TCRs less clearly, possibly for HLA reasons.

CDR3 length: 15 residues. Germline V lookup: CDR1 SGHNT, CDR2 YYREEE (reference sequence). The V end was cut by 5 bases, the J end by 2 bases, with 15 bases between. Treatment defined: oral pan-JAK inhibitor, 5-10 mg twice daily. PBMCs, the starting material, were the source of sorted CD4+ and CD8+ T cells. This sample comprised CD4+ T cells sorted from blood, obtained at week 24, from a patient treated with tofacitinib. V usage is TRBV5-4 and J usage is TRBJ2-3, with a tentative D call TRBD1 (6 bases). The source of this sequence is a human donor with alopecia areata. CDR3 protein: CASRLTGDFTDTQYF. The CDR3 bases are TGTGCCAGCAGACTGACAGGAGACTTCACAGATACGCAGTATTTT.